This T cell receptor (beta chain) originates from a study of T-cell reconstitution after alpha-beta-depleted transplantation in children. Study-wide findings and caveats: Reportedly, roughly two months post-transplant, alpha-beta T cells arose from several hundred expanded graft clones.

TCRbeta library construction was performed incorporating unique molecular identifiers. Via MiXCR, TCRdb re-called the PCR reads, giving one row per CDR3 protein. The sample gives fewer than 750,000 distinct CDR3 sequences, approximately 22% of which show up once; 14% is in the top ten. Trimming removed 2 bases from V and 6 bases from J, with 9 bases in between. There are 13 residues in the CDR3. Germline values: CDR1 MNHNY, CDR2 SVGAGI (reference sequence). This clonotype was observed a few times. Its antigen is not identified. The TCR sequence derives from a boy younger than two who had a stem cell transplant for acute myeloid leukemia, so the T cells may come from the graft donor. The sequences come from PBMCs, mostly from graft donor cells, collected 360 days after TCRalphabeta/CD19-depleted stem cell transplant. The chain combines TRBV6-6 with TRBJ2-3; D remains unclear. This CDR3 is CASSYKASDTQYF. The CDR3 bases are TGTGCCAGCAGTTACAAAGCTTCCGATACGCAGTATTTT.